A single T cell receptor (beta chain) is shown here with its context. This clonotype is categorized as medium-sized (0.01 to 0.1%). It lacks a known antigen. No base-level quality is on record; no much larger clone is a single base apart. The method was 5' RACE. The sequencer was a NextSeq 500. The TCR library protocol attached a unique molecular identifier to each TCR cDNA molecule to allow correction of PCR and sequencing errors. The study's own analysis went as follows. TCR identification, UMI-based error correction and CDR3 extraction were all carried out with Decombinator tools. Expanded TCRs were defined as those above a frequency of 2 per 1,000, corresponding to the top 1% of the tumor frequency distribution. Expanded tumor TCRs were classed as regional if statistically deemed absent (corrected P<0.05) from at least one tumor region, otherwise ubiquitous. Renyi diversity was calculated using the R vegan package after each repertoire was subsampled 100 times to 5,000 TCRs. CDR3 similarity networks were built from amino acid triplet string-kernel similarity, connecting CDR3s with pairwise similarity above 0.82. TCRdb's own reprocessing of the public reads used fastp at Q25 and MiXCR and kept productive beta chains. CDR3 protein sequences are deduplicated, and each keeps its most common genes and DNA. TCRdb's processing, not the study's, gives the V and J calls here. The sample table contains roughly 3,000 distinct CDR3 sequences; only one count was recorded for around 12% of them. Of the sample, roughly 8.1% falls within the top ten clones.

The junction carries 17 bases between V and J, which are trimmed by 6 bases and 3 bases respectively. The CDR3, cysteine through phenylalanine, is 15 amino acids long. The CDR3 DNA has 45 bases and is translated from base 1. The germline V gene (reference sequence) supplies CDR1 MNHEY and CDR2 SMNVEV. This sample stems from a study of spatial heterogeneity in lung cancer (dated by TCRdb to between 2018 and 2021). For context, the study as a whole: Beta-chain transcripts were consistently detected in greater numbers than alpha-chain transcripts, which likely reflected higher beta-chain transcript abundance. In the raw uncorrected reads, each unique combination of TCR and UMI appeared on average more than ten times. Nonsynonymous mutation counts, determined by whole-exome sequencing of tumor tissue, were related to features of the TCR repertoire. Both alpha and beta chains were TCR-sequenced in samples taken at surgery, namely 220 tumor regions, roughly 64 matched nontumor lung samples and 55 to 60 PBMC samples. TCR transcript counts in tumor regions correlated strongly with a T cell transcriptional module score from matched bulk RNA-seq. The study quantitatively compared TCR alpha and beta repertoires across multiple tumor regions, matched nontumor lung and blood in non-small cell lung cancer. The investigation overall reported the following: Confirming at a functional level the hypothesis that regional TCRs recognize regional mutations was considered to require additional single-cell paired TCR alpha and beta sequencing. A correlation was observed between the number of expanded intratumoral alpha and beta TCRs and the tumor nonsynonymous mutation count. Counts of ubiquitous and regional expanded TCRs correlated with counts of ubiquitous and regional nonsynonymous mutations, respectively. TCR-seq coverage of tumor T cells was estimated at only around 7% for alpha chains and roughly 13% for beta chains.

The sample's time point label, decoded: sample taken at primary tumor resection. Donors were 72 patients with early-stage, untreated non-small cell lung cancer from the lung TRACERx cohort. For TCR sequencing, whole RNA was extracted from tumor and nontumor lung tissue, or from cryopreserved PBMC samples, and no cell sorting was done. Only patients for whom sufficient RNA was available from at least two tumor regions were selected for TCR sequencing. Before being selected, tumor and adjacent nontumor lung specimens were reviewed by a lung pathologist. The input for sequencing was lung tumor tissue, taken at surgery. The receptor's source is a male donor with early-stage non-small cell lung cancer. Recombination joined TRBV27 with TRBJ1-1; the D gene cannot be named for sure. The sequenced DNA is TGTGCCAGCAGCCTGGTCCTTCGGGGTGACACTGAAGCTTTCTTT. This codes for CASSLVLRGDTEAFF.